The 25 T cell receptor beta chains below all came from one sample that was sequenced in a study of memory CD4+ T cells and cytomegalovirus serostatus. The sort gate was single viable CD3+CD4+CD8-CD45RO+ cells for memory CD4+ T cells. Produced via immunoSEQ multiplex PCR; TCRdb's table is partial and in-frame only. This sample has about 75,000 clones, with roughly 78% found just once. The sample taken for sequencing was memory CD4+ T cells from blood. These receptors were taken from an adult in good health and CMV-seropositive.

This sequence joins TRBV18 and TRBJ1-2; TRBD1 matches 7 bases. The CDR3 covers 13 residues. The V gene end was trimmed by 6 bases and the J gene end by 2 bases; junction bases not matched to a gene: 3. Germline lookup yields CDR1 KGHSH and CDR2 LQKENI. This CDR3 is CASSADRNYGYTF. The CDR3, as DNA: TGTGCCAGCTCCGCGGACAGGAACTATGGCTACACCTTC.

This clone was found once. This chain joins TRBV7-8 and TRBJ2-5; D is perhaps TRBD2 (6 bases). The V end was cut by 0 bases, the J end by 1 base, with 9 bases between. The CDR3 length is 15 residues. From germline, CDR1 is SGHVS and CDR2 FQNEAQ. Here the CDR3 reads CASSLALLAQETQYF. The CDR3 nucleotides are TGTGCCAGCAGCTTAGCGCTACTAGCCCAAGAGACCCAGTACTTC.

The rearrangement joins TRBV5-1 to TRBJ2-7; perhaps TRBD1 as D (8 bases). This CDR3 comprises 14 residues. V was trimmed by 7 bases and J by 4 bases, leaving 18 bases between them. Looked up from germline, CDR1 is SGHRS and CDR2 is YFSETQ. The CDR3: CASDRTGRGYEQYF. In DNA form, the CDR3 reads TGCGCCAGCGACAGGACAGGGAGGGGGTACGAGCAGTACTTC.

The J gene is TRBJ1-6, the V gene TRBV10-3; a possible D gene is TRBD1 (6 bases). The CDR3 is 14 amino acids. Trimming removed 4 bases from V and 5 bases from J, with 9 bases in between. CDR1 ENHRY and CDR2 SYGVKD come from the germline V gene. CDR3 region: CAISVGQNNSPLHF. The CDR3 DNA sequence: TGTGCCATCAGTGTTGGACAGAATAATTCACCCCTCCACTTT.

This clone was counted a single time. The V gene is TRBV7-2, the J gene TRBJ1-2; D not resolved. The CDR3 contains 12 residues. Germline CDR1 reads SGHTA; CDR2 reads FQGNSA. Trimming took off 8 bases at V and 6 bases at J, with 13 bases between the two ends. This CDR3 is CASSRTTDGYTF. CDR3 DNA: TGTGCCAGCTCCCGCACCACGGATGGCTACACCTTC. The whole variable domain, remainder taken from reference TRBV7-2 and TRBJ1-2, is GAGVSQSPSNKVTEKGKDVELRCDPISGHTALYWYRQSLGQGLEFLIYFQGNSAPDKSGLPSDRFSAERTGGSVSTLTIQRTQQEDSAVYLCASSRTTDGYTFGSGTRLTVV.

This sequence joins TRBV29-1 and TRBJ2-2; D might be TRBD2 (5 bases). The CDR3 covers 12 residues. V lost 3 bases, J lost 4 bases, and 6 bases lay in between. Germline CDR1 is SQVTM and CDR2 is ANQGSEA. The DNA for the CDR3 is TGCAGCGTTGAGAGGGTCACCGGGGAGCTGTTTTTT. This gives the protein CSVERVTGELFF.

The chain recombines TRBV29-1 with TRBJ1-5; weak D call: TRBD1 (5 bases). CDR1 is SQVTM, CDR2 ANQGSEA, per germline. Deletions cut 4 bases from V and 5 bases from J, with 12 bases between. This CDR3 has 13 residues. The CDR3 loop reads CSVVQGRDQPQHF. In DNA form, the CDR3 reads TGCAGCGTTGTCCAGGGCCGGGATCAGCCCCAGCATTTT.

The CDR3 region is CASSQEAIAGVDTQYF. Written as DNA, the CDR3 is TGCGCCAGCAGCCAAGAGGCGATAGCGGGGGTCGATACGCAGTATTTT. This sequence joins TRBV4-1 and TRBJ2-3, with 9 nucleotides matching TRBD2. Germline V gene sequence: CDR1 MGHRA, CDR2 YSYEKL. Trimming took 0 bases from V and 6 from J; bases not matched to a gene: 7. The CDR3 contains 16 residues.

The V call is TRBV7-9, the J call TRBJ1-5; the D is unclear. The length of the CDR3 is 14 residues. Trimming left V 6 bases short and J 0 bases short, with 9 bases between. Germline V lookup: CDR1 SEHNR, CDR2 FQNEAQ (reference sequence). CDR3 DNA: TGTGCCAGCAGTCGTGGTTATAGCAATCAGCCCCAGCATTTT. As protein: CASSRGYSNQPQHF.

The chain employs TRBV28 and TRBJ1-5; no firm D call. CDR1 is MDHEN, CDR2 SYDVKM, per germline. The CDR3 is 14 residues long. Trimming pared 6 bases from V and 4 bases from J, leaving 13 bases between. The CDR3 here is CASSSDGENQPQHF. The CDR3 DNA is TGTGCCAGCAGCTCCGATGGGGAGAATCAGCCCCAGCATTTT.

V usage is TRBV18 and J usage is TRBJ2-5, with D possibly called TRBD1 or TRBD2 (5 bases each). The CDR3 length is 15 residues. In germline, CDR1 is KGHSH, CDR2 LQKENI. V was clipped by 6 bases and J by 5 bases, with 19 bases between them. The CDR3 sequence: CASSPMRGSGETQYF. For the CDR3, the DNA is TGTGCCAGCTCCCCGATGAGGGGATCTGGGGAGACCCAGTACTTC.

This clone was seen more than once but under ten times. The chain combines TRBV5-1 with TRBJ2-2; a possible D gene is TRBD1 (6 bases). The CDR3 covers 15 residues. CDR1 SGHRS and CDR2 YFSETQ come from the germline V gene. V gave up 4 bases and J gave up 3 bases, with 13 bases separating them. CDR3 nucleotide sequence: TGCGCCAGCAGCAATCCCAGGGGTGACACCGGGGAGCTGTTTTTT. It is translated as CASSNPRGDTGELFF.

The chain recombines TRBV2 with TRBJ1-4; 9 bases agree with TRBD1. CDR1 is SNHLY and CDR2 is FYNNEI in the germline V gene. V lost 1 base to trimming and J lost 7 bases; unmatched junction nucleotides: 7. The CDR3 totals 16 residues. The CDR3 loop is CASSEGRQGGLEKLFF. The CDR3 nucleotides are TGTGCCAGCAGTGAAGGACGACAGGGGGGACTTGAAAAACTGTTTTTT. The entire variable domain, with the rest obtained from reference TRBV2 and TRBJ1-4, is as follows: EPEVTQTPSHQVTQMGQEVILRCVPISNHLYFYWYRQILGQKVEFLVSFYNNEISEKSEIFDDQFSVERPDGSNFTLKIRSTKLEDSAMYFCASSEGRQGGLEKLFFGSGTQLSVL.

The V and J genes are TRBV10-3 and TRBJ1-2; possibly TRBD1 for D (6 bases). V was clipped by 2 bases and J by 2 bases, with 12 bases between them. The CDR3 is 15 residues long. Germline V gives CDR1 ENHRY, CDR2 SYGVKD. The CDR3 DNA reads as TGTGCCATCAGTGAGAACGGGGGCCACAACTATGGCTACACCTTC. Protein product: CAISENGGHNYGYTF.

This clone is termed medium-sized. The genes are TRBV7-9 and TRBJ1-1; no clear D gene. V shed 5 bases and J shed 7 bases, with 14 bases lying between them. CDR3 length equals 13 residues. CDR1 is SEHNR, CDR2 FQNEAQ, per germline (reference sequence). CDR3 nucleotides: TGTGCCAGCAGCCCCTTATCCGTTGGTGAAGCTTTCTTT. Translated: CASSPLSVGEAFF. Together with reference TRBV7-9 and TRBJ1-1, the CDR3 gives the full variable domain: DTGVSQNPRHKITKRGQNVTFRCDPISEHNRLYWYRQTLGQGPEFLTYFQNEAQLEKSRLLSDRFSAERPKGSFSTLEIQRTEQGDSAMYLCASSPLSVGEAFFGQGTRLTVV.

The genes are TRBV7-2 and TRBJ2-5; TRBD2 matches 9 bases. Germline V gives CDR1 SGHTA, CDR2 FQGNSA. This CDR3 has 16 residues. V shed 4 bases and J 3 bases; nucleotides not matched to a gene: 9. CDR3 amino acids: CASSYGREGLKETQYF. CDR3 nucleotide sequence: TGTGCCAGCAGCTACGGGCGGGAGGGCCTAAAAGAGACCCAGTACTTC.

The rearrangement links TRBV11-2 to TRBJ1-1; unclear D gene. CDR1 and CDR2 (germline): SGHAT, FQNNGV. The CDR3 runs to 14 residues. Deletions cut 2 bases from V and 1 base from J, with 8 bases between. The CDR3 loop reads CASSLFGRNTEAFF. In DNA, the CDR3 is TGTGCCAGCAGCTTATTCGGCAGGAACACTGAAGCTTTCTTT.

The J gene is TRBJ2-2, the V gene TRBV6-5, with 11 bases that match TRBD2. CDR3 length: 16 residues. Germline CDR1 and CDR2: MNHEY and SVGAGI. V was pared by 4 bases and J by 5 bases, with 6 bases of the junction left unmatched. In DNA, the CDR3 is TGTGCCAGCAGTTTGGGACTAGCGGTAGAGACCGGGGAGCTGTTTTTT. Translated, it gives CASSLGLAVETGELFF.

The chain combines TRBV2 with TRBJ2-1, with a tentative D call TRBD1 (6 bases). Germline CDR1 SNHLY, CDR2 FYNNEI. The CDR3 covers 13 residues. Trimming took off 5 bases at V and 5 bases at J, with 10 bases between the two ends. The CDR3: CASSLDRNNEQFF. The CDR3 bases are TGTGCCAGCAGTTTGGACAGAAACAATGAGCAGTTCTTC.

The chain couples TRBV9 to TRBJ1-3; D is ambiguous. Germline CDR1 reads SGDLS; CDR2 reads YYNGEE. V lost 1 base, J lost 0 bases, and 8 bases lay in between. This CDR3 contains 15 residues. As DNA, the CDR3 is TGTGCCAGCAGCGTAACTCATAACTCTGGAAACACCATATATTTT. It yields the protein CASSVTHNSGNTIYF.

The chain couples TRBV4-2 to TRBJ2-1, with TRBD2 matching over 9 bases. The V and J ends lost 0 bases and 7 bases, in that order; junction bases with no gene match: 13. Germline CDR1 LGHNA, CDR2 YNFKEQ. This CDR3 is 18 amino acids long. The CDR3 protein is CASSQDAWLAGLPNEQFF. CDR3 bases: TGTGCCAGCAGCCAAGACGCATGGCTAGCGGGGTTACCGAATGAGCAGTTCTTC.

The CDR3 sequence is CASSFPDSAYNEQFF. CDR3 nucleotides: TGCGCCAGCAGCTTCCCGGACAGTGCCTACAATGAGCAGTTCTTC. The rearrangement joins TRBV5-1 to TRBJ2-1; maybe TRBD1 (6 bases). This CDR3 has 15 amino acids. Germline CDR1 and CDR2: SGHRS and YFSETQ. The ends were cut back, 2 bases at V and 2 bases at J, with 11 bases in the middle. The whole variable domain, filled in from reference TRBV5-1 and TRBJ2-1, reads KAGVTQTPRYLIKTRGQQVTLSCSPISGHRSVSWYQQTPGQGLQFLFEYFSETQRNKGNFPGRFSGRQFSNSRSEMNVSTLELGDSALYLCASSFPDSAYNEQFFGPGTRLTVL.

This chain uses TRBV7-8 with TRBJ2-5; a possible D gene is TRBD2 (6 bases). V lost 4 bases and J 5 bases, leaving 14 bases between the germline ends. CDR3 length: 14 amino acids. The germline CDR1 and CDR2 sequences are SGHVS and FQNEAQ. The CDR3 DNA reads as TGTGCCAGCAGCTACCGGGACTCAGTGGAGACCCAGTACTTC. Translated, it gives CASSYRDSVETQYF.

The CDR3 reads CASTPRSSLGTDTQYF. DNA for the CDR3: TGTGCCAGCACCCCACGGAGTAGCCTGGGCACAGATACGCAGTATTTT. The rearrangement links TRBV11-3 to TRBJ2-3, with D unclear. This CDR3 spans 16 amino acids. V was clipped by 7 bases and J by 1 base, with 18 bases between them. CDR1 and CDR2 from the germline V gene are SGHNT and YENEEA.

The CDR3 reads CASSLSTSGGNEQFF. DNA of the CDR3: TGTGCCAGCAGTTTAAGCACTAGCGGGGGGAATGAGCAGTTCTTC. V gene TRBV28 combines with J gene TRBJ2-1; 12 bases map to TRBD2. V lost 2 bases, J lost 7 bases, and 3 bases stayed unmatched. Looked up from germline, CDR1 is MDHEN and CDR2 is SYDVKM. The CDR3 has 15 amino acids.